Listed below are T cell receptor beta chains from one sample, sequenced in a study of tumour-infiltrating T cells in Burkitt lymphoma. Repertoires were generated with immunoSEQ multiplex PCR, while TCRdb's copy carries only in-frame clones and drops some. The data contain over 2,000 clones, about 15% of them singletons. Material: tumor tissue. Source of these receptors: a human donor with Burkitt lymphoma. The CDR3 runs from the conserved cysteine through the conserved F or W. A D gene is named only where the DNA matches it firmly. Clone size is not always given. Where it is, it says once, few, many or a class for expanded clones.

j_call	d_call	clone_size	v_call	cdr3_aa	cdr3_nt
TRBJ2-7	NA	few	TRBV30	CAWSETSYEQYF	TGTGCCTGGAGTGAGACTTCCTACGAGCAGTACTTC
TRBJ2-5	NA	NA	TRBV10-3	CAISESIAETQYF	TGTGCCATCAGTGAGTCCATCGCCGAGACCCAGTACTTC
TRBJ2-3	NA	NA	TRBV9	CASSVGGGSTDTQYF	TGTGCCAGCAGCGTAGGTGGCGGGAGCACAGATACGCAGTATTTT
TRBJ2-3	TRBD2	NA	TRBV11-3	CASSQGTSATDTQYF	TGTGCCAGCAGCCAAGGGACTAGCGCCACAGATACGCAGTATTTT
TRBJ2-1	NA	few	TRBV29-1	CSAPSDLYNEQFF	TGCAGCGCACCTAGCGACCTCTACAATGAGCAGTTCTTC
TRBJ2-5	NA	NA	TRBV28	CASSLSQGSETQYF	TGTGCCAGCAGTTTATCGCAGGGTAGCGAGACCCAGTACTTC
TRBJ2-5	TRBD2	few	TRBV30	CAWSVPGLAGRGTQYF	TGTGCCTGGAGTGTCCCTGGACTAGCGGGGCGGGGGACCCAGTACTTC
TRBJ1-4	TRBD1	few	TRBV5-1	CASSLQGLTNEKLFF	TGCGCCAGCAGCTTACAGGGGCTAACTAATGAAAAACTGTTTTTT
TRBJ1-1	NA	few	TRBV11-2	CASSPPEGEATEAFF	TGTGCCAGCAGCCCGCCAGAGGGTGAGGCCACTGAAGCTTTCTTT
TRBJ1-1	NA	few	TRBV29-1	CSVKKDGNTEAFF	TGCAGCGTCAAAAAGGACGGGAACACTGAAGCTTTCTTT
TRBJ1-1	NA	NA	TRBV20-1	CSANSEAFF	TGCAGTGCCAACAGTGAAGCTTTCTTT
TRBJ2-1	TRBD2	NA	TRBV9	CASSPGLAGYNEQFF	TGTGCCAGCAGCCCGGGACTAGCGGGCTACAATGAGCAGTTCTTC
TRBJ2-1	NA	few	TRBV2	CASRPEGEQFF	TGTGCCAGCAGGCCCGAGGGTGAGCAGTTCTTC
TRBJ1-4	TRBD1	NA	TRBV7-2	CASSLGPDRGSEKLFF	TGTGCCAGCAGCTTAGGCCCGGACAGGGGATCTGAAAAACTGTTTTTT
TRBJ2-2	NA	once	TRBV7-3	CASSLHTNTGELFF	TGTGCCAGCAGCTTACATACGAACACCGGGGAGCTGTTTTTT
TRBJ2-2	NA	few	TRBV6-1	CASSEMGMLAGELFF	TGTGCCAGCAGTGAAATGGGGATGCTGGCCGGGGAGCTGTTTTTT
TRBJ2-5	NA	few	TRBV5-4	CASRGGIQETQYF	TGTGCCAGCAGAGGCGGGATTCAAGAGACCCAGTACTTC
TRBJ1-5	NA	NA	TRBV30	CAWSVGSNQPQHF	TGTGCCTGGAGCGTGGGGAGCAATCAGCCCCAGCATTTT
TRBJ2-5	TRBD2	few	TRBV5-4	CASSFTSGQETQYF	TGTGCCAGCAGCTTCACTAGCGGACAAGAGACCCAGTACTTC
TRBJ1-6	TRBD1	NA	TRBV5-1	CASSLEQGRNSPLHF	TGCGCCAGCAGCTTGGAACAGGGGCGGAATTCACCCCTCCACTTT
TRBJ1-4	NA	NA	TRBV5-8	CASSLGLLQGRKTVF	TGTGCCAGCAGCTTGGGCCTACTCCAGGGGCGAAAAACTGTTTTT
TRBJ2-7	NA	few	TRBV7-8	CASIPEGPPYEQYF	TGTGCCAGCATCCCGGAGGGGCCTCCCTACGAGCAGTACTTC
TRBJ2-3	TRBD2	few	TRBV6-1	CASSESGGWADTQYF	TGTGCCAGCAGTGAAAGCGGGGGCTGGGCAGATACGCAGTATTTT
TRBJ2-1	TRBD2	few	TRBV7-8	CASSLVAGGGNEQFF	TGTGCCAGCAGCTTGGTAGCGGGGGGGGGCAATGAGCAGTTCTTC
TRBJ2-7	TRBD1	NA	TRBV2	CASTNRDSTYEQYF	TGTGCCAGCACCAACCGGGACAGTACCTACGAGCAGTACTTC
TRBJ2-2	TRBD1	NA	TRBV10-3	CATGQGVAGELFF	TGTGCCACCGGACAGGGGGTCGCCGGGGAGCTGTTTTTT
TRBJ1-2	NA	few	TRBV5-6	CASSIGGGNSRYTF	TGTGCCAGCAGCATCGGGGGGGGGAATTCTCGCTACACCTTC
TRBJ1-1	NA	few	TRBV28	CASSLGENTEAFF	TGTGCCAGCAGTTTGGGCGAGAACACTGAAGCTTTCTTT
TRBJ2-1	NA	NA	TRBV20-1	CSAVDNEQFF	TGCAGTGCAGTAGACAATGAGCAGTTCTTC
TRBJ2-2	TRBD1	few	TRBV5-5	CASSFRDRSTGELFF	TGTGCCAGCAGCTTTCGGGACAGGTCGACCGGGGAGCTGTTTTTT
TRBJ1-2	NA	NA	TRBV20-1	CSARFNYGYTF	TGCAGTGCTCGGTTTAACTATGGCTACACCTTC
TRBJ1-2	NA	NA	TRBV18	CASSTGNYGYTF	TGTGCCAGCTCCACCGGGAACTATGGCTACACCTTC
TRBJ1-2	NA	few	TRBV19	CASRDGTNYGYTF	TGTGCCAGCCGGGACGGTACTAACTATGGCTACACCTTC
TRBJ2-7	TRBD1	NA	TRBV4-1	CASSQGPGQGTYEQYF	TGCGCCAGCAGCCAAGGGCCGGGACAGGGAACCTACGAGCAGTACTTC
TRBJ2-7	NA	few	TRBV5-4	CASSLDRQGRSEQYF	TGTGCCAGCAGCTTGGATCGCCAGGGGAGGAGCGAGCAGTACTTC
TRBJ2-1	NA	few	TRBV2	CASSRGLSYNEQFF	TGTGCCAGCAGTAGGGGTCTATCCTACAATGAGCAGTTCTTC
TRBJ2-4	TRBD2	NA	TRBV5-1	CASSSWTSGTGNIQYF	TGCGCCAGCAGCTCTTGGACTAGCGGGACTGGAAACATTCAGTACTTC
TRBJ2-5	NA	NA	TRBV7-9	CAETPWETQYF	TGTGCCGAGACGCCGTGGGAGACCCAGTACTTC
TRBJ2-1	TRBD2	NA	TRBV10-1	CASSEGEAGLKNEQFF	TGCGCCAGCAGTGAGGGCGAAGCGGGGTTGAAGAATGAGCAGTTCTTC
TRBJ2-1	TRBD1	few	TRBV11-2	CASSQKGQGADEQFF	TGTGCCAGCAGCCAAAAAGGACAGGGGGCCGATGAGCAGTTCTTC
TRBJ2-1	TRBD2	few	TRBV7-8	CASSPRTSGRGTYNEQFF	TGTGCCAGCAGCCCTCGGACTAGCGGGAGAGGGACCTACAATGAGCAGTTCTTC
TRBJ1-1	NA	NA	TRBV19	CASSIGGGRAGVNTEAFF	TGTGCCAGTAGTATAGGAGGTGGTCGGGCAGGGGTGAACACTGAAGCTTTCTTT
TRBJ2-2	TRBD2	NA	TRBV27	CASSLSPLPGLGGTGELFF	TGTGCCAGCAGTTTATCGCCGTTACCGGGACTAGGAGGGACCGGGGAGCTGTTTTTT
TRBJ2-3	NA	few	TRBV6-4	CASSRGSTDTQYF	TGTGCCAGCTCCAGGGGAAGCACAGATACGCAGTATTTT
TRBJ2-3	TRBD2	NA	TRBV11-2	CASSVSGIRTDTQYF	TGTGCCAGCAGCGTTAGCGGGATACGCACAGATACGCAGTATTTT
TRBJ2-3	NA	NA	TRBV6-5	CASSPYRVTDTQYF	TGTGCCAGCAGTCCGTACAGGGTAACAGATACGCAGTATTTT
TRBJ2-1	TRBD1	few	TRBV11-3	CASSTGTANNEQFF	TGTGCCAGCAGCACCGGGACAGCGAACAATGAGCAGTTCTTC
TRBJ1-6	TRBD1	few	TRBV18	CASSITGTGGPPLHF	TGTGCCAGCTCGATTACCGGGACAGGGGGGCCACCCCTCCACTTT
TRBJ2-1	NA	few	TRBV29-1	CSVEPGSYNEQFF	TGCAGCGTTGAACCGGGGTCCTACAATGAGCAGTTCTTC
TRBJ2-1	NA	large	TRBV7-8	CASSLFFTVSSYNEQFF	TGTGCCAGCAGCTTATTTTTCACAGTTAGCTCCTACAATGAGCAGTTCTTC
TRBJ1-2	NA	NA	TRBV5-5	CASSPVTGYGYTF	TGTGCCAGCAGCCCCGTTACGGGCTATGGCTACACCTTC
TRBJ1-2	NA	few	TRBV19	CASSGGVNYGYTF	TGTGCCAGTTCCGGGGGAGTTAATTATGGCTACACCTTC
TRBJ1-1	NA	NA	TRBV4-1	CASSPGERGRGEAFF	TGCGCCAGCAGCCCGGGGGAGAGGGGACGCGGTGAAGCTTTCTTT
TRBJ2-7	TRBD1	NA	TRBV4-2	CASSQDHPGTGGEQYF	TGTGCCAGCAGCCAAGATCACCCCGGGACAGGAGGGGAGCAGTACTTC
TRBJ2-7	TRBD1	large	TRBV6-1	CASPGTGDSYEQYF	TGTGCCAGTCCCGGGACAGGGGATTCCTACGAGCAGTACTTC
TRBJ2-2	TRBD2	NA	TRBV2	CASSDRAGSDGELFF	TGTGCCAGCAGCGACAGAGCGGGGAGCGATGGGGAGCTGTTTTTT